These 27 T cell receptor beta chains were all obtained from the same sample, sequenced in a study of metastatic and nonmetastatic thyroid tumors. Thyroid surgery had not been preceded by any treatment in any patient. TCRdb reprocessed the PCR reads using MiXCR. The sample lists several thousand clones, about 32% seen once, with 19% in the top ten. What was sequenced was adjacent normal tissue. These receptors were taken from a female donor with papillary thyroid cancer or a benign thyroid nodule (not recorded which). Some clones in this sample may be carry-over from other donors' samples.

The chain combines TRBV20-1 with TRBJ1-6, with unresolved D. Germline CDR1 DFQATT, CDR2 SNEGSKA (reference sequence). This CDR3 is built from 17 residues. With 1 base removed from V and 1 base from J, the gap between germline ends came to 14 bases. The CDR3 protein is CSARASISGSYNSPLHF. CDR3 in DNA: TGCAGTGCTAGAGCCTCCATTTCAGGATCCTATAATTCACCCCTCCACTTT.

The rearrangement joins TRBV11-2 to TRBJ2-3; TRBD2 aligns across 12 bases. This CDR3 contains 17 residues. J was trimmed by 7 bases and V by 1 base; bases with no gene match: 9. The germline gives CDR1 SGHAT, CDR2 FQNNGV. The CDR3 sequence: CASSLGPSGRAANTQYF. DNA of the CDR3: TGTGCCAGCAGCTTAGGTCCTAGCGGGAGGGCCGCGAATACGCAGTATTTT.

This clone appeared a few times. This chain connects TRBV19 to TRBJ1-1; 10 bases are a match to TRBD1. The ends lost 3 bases at V and 5 bases at J; junction bases unmatched: 3. CDR1 and CDR2 (germline): LNHDA, SQIVND (reference sequence). CDR3 length: 14 residues. The chain's CDR3 is CASSIGQGGTEAFF. The CDR3 bases are TGTGCCAGTAGTATCGGACAGGGGGGAACTGAAGCTTTCTTT.

V usage is TRBV13 and J usage is TRBJ2-7, with 11 bases lining up with TRBD2. This CDR3 comprises 15 residues. Germline trimming cut 5 bases from V and 3 bases from J; bases unmatched to any gene: 6. CDR1 and CDR2 from the germline V gene are PRHDT and FYEKMQ (reference sequence). The CDR3: CASSRGTSGIYEQYF. The CDR3 DNA reads TGTGCCAGCAGCCGCGGGACTAGCGGAATCTACGAGCAGTACTTC.

This clone is labeled as large. The V gene is TRBV20-1, the J gene TRBJ1-2; D is perhaps TRBD1 (6 bases). The CDR3 covers 13 residues. The germline V and J ends were trimmed by 6 bases and 1 base, with 12 bases remaining between them. Germline-derived CDR1 and CDR2 are DFQATT and SNEGSKA (reference sequence). The CDR3 DNA reads TGCAGTGCCCGGAAAGGGGGTAACTATGGCTACACCTTC. Translating it yields CSARKGGNYGYTF.

Within the sample, this clone is medium-sized (0.01 to 0.1%). The chain carries TRBV30 and TRBJ1-3; D is ambiguous. The germline gives CDR1 GTSNPN, CDR2 SVGIG (reference sequence). Between the trimmed V and J ends, which lost 5 bases and 0 bases, there was a span of 8 bases. There are 13 residues in the CDR3. The CDR3 DNA reads TGTGCCTGGGAAGGGAACTCTGGAAACACCATATATTTT. This encodes CAWEGNSGNTIYF. Complete variable domain (other parts from reference TRBV30 and TRBJ1-3): SQTIHQWPATLVQPVGSPLSLECTVEGTSNPNLYWYRQAAGRGLQLLFYSVGIGQISSEVPQNLSASRPQDRQFILSSKKLLLSDSGFYLCAWEGNSGNTIYFGEGSWLTVV.

The J gene is TRBJ2-1, the V gene TRBV2; D possibly corresponds to TRBD2 (6 bases). V lost 6 bases, J lost 9 bases, and 6 bases lay in between. The CDR3 contains 10 residues. Germline V lookup: CDR1 SNHLY, CDR2 FYNNEI. DNA of the CDR3: TGTGCCAGCAGGGGGGGTGAGCAGTTCTTC. This codes for CASRGGEQFF.

This clone has only a few counts. The chain employs TRBV20-1 and TRBJ2-7; D might be TRBD1 or TRBD2, each matching 5 bases. The CDR3 is 15 residues long. The V and J ends lost 4 bases and 2 bases respectively, with 18 bases between them. Germline V lookup: CDR1 DFQATT, CDR2 SNEGSKA (reference sequence). CDR3 sequence: CSANWEMGPAYEQYF. In DNA form, the CDR3 reads TGCAGTGCTAACTGGGAGATGGGGCCCGCCTACGAGCAGTACTTC.

V and J are TRBV7-9 and TRBJ2-1, with D unresolved. Trimming took 1 base from V and 6 from J, leaving 4 bases between them. CDR1 SEHNR and CDR2 FQNEAQ come from the germline V gene (reference sequence). The CDR3 runs to 12 residues. CDR3 sequence: CASSLELNEQFF. Written as DNA, the CDR3 is TGTGCCAGCAGCTTAGAGCTCAATGAGCAGTTCTTC.

This clone has at least ten counts. The J gene is TRBJ2-2, the V gene TRBV30; a weak D match, TRBD2 (6 bases). V was cut by 7 bases and J by 5 bases, with 17 bases left in between. Germline V gene data show CDR1 as GTSNPN and CDR2 as SVGIG (reference sequence). This CDR3 has 14 residues. The DNA for the CDR3 is TGTGCCTCCACCCGGGACGGAGGGACCGGGGAGCTGTTTTTT. As protein: CASTRDGGTGELFF.

This clone was picked up a small number of times. The CDR3 coding sequence is TGCAGTGCTAGAGATGAAGCGGGTGCTTGGGAGCAGTACTTC. This codes for CSARDEAGAWEQYF. The chain joins TRBV20-1 to TRBJ2-7; the D gene is possibly TRBD2 (6 bases). The ends were cut back, 0 bases at V and 7 bases at J, with 16 bases in the middle. This CDR3 spans 14 amino acids. Germline CDR1 reads DFQATT; CDR2 reads SNEGSKA (reference sequence).

Relative to its sample, this clone is large. The V call is TRBV30, the J call TRBJ2-5; D ambiguous. Looked up from germline, CDR1 is GTSNPN and CDR2 is SVGIG (reference sequence). CDR3 length: 12 residues. V lost 0 bases and J lost 5, with 7 bases in between. The CDR3 here is CAWSVVDETQYF. The CDR3 nucleotides read TGTGCCTGGAGTGTAGTCGATGAGACCCAGTACTTC.

The J gene is TRBJ2-2, the V gene TRBV5-1, with D maybe TRBD1 (5 bases). Germline lookup yields CDR1 SGHRS and CDR2 YFSETQ. CDR3 length equals 12 residues. With 4 bases removed from V and 9 bases from J, the gap between germline ends came to 10 bases. The CDR3 DNA sequence: TGCGCCAGCAGCGAAACAGGTCGGGAGCTGTTTTTT. Translated: CASSETGRELFF.

This clone was recorded a few times. The chain employs TRBV6-5 and TRBJ1-1; D is undetermined. The germline V gene has CDR1 MNHEY and CDR2 SVGAGI. There are 14 residues in the CDR3. Deletions cut 1 base from V and 3 bases from J, with 9 bases between. The CDR3 DNA reads TGTGCCAGCAGTTACTATTCCGGTGACACTGAAGCTTTCTTT. Translation: CASSYYSGDTEAFF.

This clone has just a few counts. This chain links TRBV6-2 or TRBV6-3 with TRBJ2-5; TRBD1 matches 8 bases. The CDR3 sequence is 16 residues long. Germline assignment: CDR1 MNHEY and CDR2 SVGEGT. J gave up 1 base and V 5 bases, and 9 bases lay outside the gene matches. The CDR3: CASSTPYRGTQETQYF. DNA of the CDR3: TGTGCCAGCAGTACCCCCTACAGGGGGACCCAAGAGACCCAGTACTTC.

The CDR3 loop reads CASSSRRDDEQFF. CDR3 in DNA: TGTGCCAGCAGTTCGCGCAGGGACGATGAGCAGTTCTTC. The rearrangement joins TRBV2 to TRBJ2-1; perhaps D is TRBD1 or TRBD2 (5 bases each). The CDR3 totals 13 residues. Trimming removed 5 bases from V and 8 bases from J, with 13 bases in between. Per the germline V gene, CDR1 is SNHLY and CDR2 is FYNNEI. The full variable domain, its missing parts supplied by reference TRBV2 and TRBJ2-1, is EPEVTQTPSHQVTQMGQEVILRCVPISNHLYFYWYRQILGQKVEFLVSFYNNEISEKSEIFDDQFSVERPDGSNFTLKIRSTKLEDSAMYFCASSSRRDDEQFFGPGTRLTVL.

V and J are TRBV6-1 and TRBJ1-6; D unclear. V dropped 3 bases and J dropped 10 bases, with 13 bases sitting between them. CDR3 size: 14 residues. Germline CDR1 reads MNHNS; CDR2 reads SASEGT. The CDR3, as DNA: TGTGCCAGCAGTGAGCGTATCACGGGATCACCCCTCCACTTT. It is translated as CASSERITGSPLHF.

This chain links TRBV6-2 or TRBV6-3 with TRBJ2-7; D ambiguous. This CDR3 is 13 amino acids long. Germline values: CDR1 MNHEY, CDR2 SVGEGT. With 5 bases removed from V and 2 bases from J, the gap between germline ends came to 10 bases. CDR3 sequence: CASSPTSPYEQYF. CDR3 bases: TGTGCCAGCAGTCCGACATCCCCCTACGAGCAGTACTTC.

This clone showed up many times. The chain links TRBV27 to TRBJ1-4, with D perhaps matching TRBD1 (6 bases). Germline loops: CDR1 MNHEY, CDR2 SMNVEV (reference sequence). The CDR3 has 14 amino acids. V dropped 4 bases and J dropped 8 bases, with 14 bases sitting between them. CDR3 DNA sequence: TGTGCCAGCAGTTCAGGCAGGGGCGACGAAAAACTGTTTTTT. Its translation is CASSSGRGDEKLFF.

This clone was counted a few times. As DNA, the CDR3 is TGTGCCAGCAGCCCTCTCGACCGGAGGAACGAGCAGTACTTC. Protein sequence: CASSPLDRRNEQYF. This chain uses TRBV6-1 with TRBJ2-7, with a possible D match to TRBD2 (5 bases). Trimming took off 6 bases at V and 5 bases at J, with 17 bases between the two ends. Germline V gene sequence: CDR1 MNHNS, CDR2 SASEGT. CDR3 length equals 14 residues.

With respect to this clone: The CDR3 end shows no conserved phenylalanine or tryptophan, and so a read error is likely. The V gene is TRBV10-1, the J gene TRBJ2-3; TRBD2 matches 14 bases. The CDR3 spans 21 residues. Germline V gene data show CDR1 as WNHNN and CDR2 as SYGVQD (reference sequence). Trimming cost V 2 bases and J 2 bases; bases outside gene matches: 15. The CDR3: CASSETGATSGRAYDTDTQYL. The DNA for the CDR3 is TGCGCCAGCAGTGAGACAGGGGCGACTAGCGGGAGGGCCTATGACACAGATACGCAGTATTTA.

This clone has just a few counts. This chain uses TRBV6-1 with TRBJ2-7; 9 bases are shared with TRBD1. This CDR3 region has 15 residues. The junction had 9 bases not matched to a gene; V was cut back by 4 bases and J by 5 bases. Germline V gene lookup returns CDR1 MNHNS and CDR2 SASEGT. The CDR3 here is CASSGRTGARNEQYF. In nucleotides, the CDR3 is TGTGCCAGCAGTGGTCGGACAGGGGCGAGGAACGAGCAGTACTTC.

This clone was detected a few times. The chain uses TRBV5-1 and TRBJ2-3; perhaps TRBD1 as D (6 bases). The germline V gene has CDR1 SGHRS and CDR2 YFSETQ. The CDR3 is 15 amino acids. Trimming left V 4 bases short and J 1 base short, with 13 bases between. The CDR3 DNA reads TGCGCCAGCAGCCGAGAGGACAGCCGCACAGATACGCAGTATTTT. This translates into CASSREDSRTDTQYF.

The rearrangement uses TRBV11-2 and TRBJ2-3, with unresolved D. The germline V and J ends were trimmed by 2 bases and 3 bases, with 12 bases remaining between them. Germline CDR1 reads SGHAT; CDR2 reads FQNNGV. This CDR3 is 15 amino acids long. CDR3 region: CASSLFPSATDTQYF. CDR3 nucleotide sequence: TGTGCCAGCAGCTTATTCCCGTCTGCTACAGATACGCAGTATTTT. Using reference TRBV11-2 and TRBJ2-3 for the parts outside the CDR3, the full variable domain is EAGVAQSPRYKIIEKRQSVAFWCNPISGHATLYWYQQILGQGPKLLIQFQNNGVVDDSQLPKDRFSAERLKGVDSTLKIQPAKLEDSAVYLCASSLFPSATDTQYFGPGTRLTVL.

The gene calls are TRBV27 and TRBJ2-3; 8 nucleotides line up with TRBD2. The CDR3 has 15 amino acids. The ends lost 5 bases at V and 7 bases at J; junction bases unmatched: 11. From germline, CDR1 is MNHEY and CDR2 SMNVEV (reference sequence). The CDR3 DNA sequence: TGTGCCAGCAGTACCTTTAGCGGGATAAGGTATACGCAGTATTTT. Protein: CASSTFSGIRYTQYF.

V and J are TRBV2 and TRBJ2-7; D is uncertain. V was shortened by 6 bases and J by 3 bases, with 9 bases between the two germline ends. Germline assignment: CDR1 SNHLY and CDR2 FYNNEI. This CDR3 region has 12 residues. The CDR3 DNA reads TGTGCCAGCAGCCCTCAAGTCTACGAGCAGTACTTC. Amino acid sequence: CASSPQVYEQYF.

The CDR3 region has the DNA TGTGCCAGCAGGGCCGGAGATCAAGGGACAGATACGCAGTATTTT. Protein product: CASRAGDQGTDTQYF. The chain links TRBV6-1 to TRBJ2-3; D not resolved. Germline lookup yields CDR1 MNHNS and CDR2 SASEGT. CDR3 length: 15 residues. V was cut by 6 bases and J by 3 bases, with 16 bases left in between.